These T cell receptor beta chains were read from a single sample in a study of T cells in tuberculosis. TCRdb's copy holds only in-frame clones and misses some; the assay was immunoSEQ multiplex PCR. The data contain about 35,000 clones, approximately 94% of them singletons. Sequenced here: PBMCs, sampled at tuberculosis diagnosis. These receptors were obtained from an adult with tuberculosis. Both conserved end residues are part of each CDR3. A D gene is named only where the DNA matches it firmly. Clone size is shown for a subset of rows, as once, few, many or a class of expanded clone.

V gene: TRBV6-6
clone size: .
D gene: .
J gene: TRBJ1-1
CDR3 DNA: TGTGCCAGCAGTTATCCAGGGGTGAACACTGAAGCTTTCTTT
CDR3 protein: CASSYPGVNTEAFF

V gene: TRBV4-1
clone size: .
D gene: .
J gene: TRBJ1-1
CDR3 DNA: TGCGCCAGCAGCCAAATGACAGCCGTCGGCACTGAAGCTTTCTTT
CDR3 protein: CASSQMTAVGTEAFF

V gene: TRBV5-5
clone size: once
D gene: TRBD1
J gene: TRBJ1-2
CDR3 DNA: TGTGCCAGCAGCGAGGACAGGGGGTATGGCTACACCTTC
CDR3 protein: CASSEDRGYGYTF

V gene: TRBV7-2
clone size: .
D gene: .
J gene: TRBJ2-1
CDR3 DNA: TGTGCCAGCAGCTTATCCCAAGGCTCGCGGAATGAGCAGTTCTTC
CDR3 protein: CASSLSQGSRNEQFF

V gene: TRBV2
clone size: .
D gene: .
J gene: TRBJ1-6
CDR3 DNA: TGTGCCAGCAGTGACAGGGAAGGGGGATCTTCACCCCTCCACTTT
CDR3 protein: CASSDREGGSSPLHF

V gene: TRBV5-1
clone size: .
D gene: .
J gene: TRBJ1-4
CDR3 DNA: TGCGCCAGCAGCTTGGGCCAGTCAGGGTTTTCTAATGAAAAACTGTTTTTT
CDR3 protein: CASSLGQSGFSNEKLFF

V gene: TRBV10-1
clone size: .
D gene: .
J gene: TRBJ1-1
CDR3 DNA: TGCGCCAGCAGTGAGATGAGGAACACTGAAGCTTTCTTT
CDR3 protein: CASSEMRNTEAFF

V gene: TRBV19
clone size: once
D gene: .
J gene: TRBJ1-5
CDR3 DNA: TGTGCCAGTAGTATATCCCCAGAAAATCAGCCCCAGCATTTT
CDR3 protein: CASSISPENQPQHF

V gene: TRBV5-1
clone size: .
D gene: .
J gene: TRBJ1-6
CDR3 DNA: TGCGCCAGCAGCCTCGAACTTAAATATTCACCCCTCCACTTT
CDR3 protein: CASSLELKYSPLHF

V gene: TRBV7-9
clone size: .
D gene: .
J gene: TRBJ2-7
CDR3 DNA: TGTGCCAGCAGTCGAGACGCGACAGGAATCCACGAGCAGTACTTC
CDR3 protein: CASSRDATGIHEQYF

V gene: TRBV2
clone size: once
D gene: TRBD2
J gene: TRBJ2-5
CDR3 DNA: TGTGCCAGCGAGAGTAGCGGGGGATTGAAGACCCAGTACTTC
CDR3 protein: CASESSGGLKTQYF

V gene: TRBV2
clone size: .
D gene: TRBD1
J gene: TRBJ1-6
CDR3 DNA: TGTGCCAGCAGTGACCTGTGGGCAGGGGGCGCGGGTTCACCCCTCCACTTT
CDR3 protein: CASSDLWAGGAGSPLHF

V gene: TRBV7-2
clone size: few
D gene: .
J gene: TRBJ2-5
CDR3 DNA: TGTGCCAGCAGCTTAGAAGGGAGCTTGTTACTAAGGGAGACCCAGTACTTC
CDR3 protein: CASSLEGSLLLRETQYF

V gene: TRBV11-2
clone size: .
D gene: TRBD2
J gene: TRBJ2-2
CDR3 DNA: TGTGCCAGCAGCTTAGCCCCCGGGCTAGCGGAAGTCACCGGGGAGCTGTTTTTT
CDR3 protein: CASSLAPGLAEVTGELFF

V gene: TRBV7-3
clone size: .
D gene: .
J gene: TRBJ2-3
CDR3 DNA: TGTGCCAGCAGCGCGGGACGAGTGGTGACAGATACGCAGTATTTT
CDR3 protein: CASSAGRVVTDTQYF

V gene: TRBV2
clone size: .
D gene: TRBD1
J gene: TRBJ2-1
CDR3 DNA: TGTGCCAGCATTCCACCGGGACAGAGCTCCTACAATGAGCAGTTCTTC
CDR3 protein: CASIPPGQSSYNEQFF

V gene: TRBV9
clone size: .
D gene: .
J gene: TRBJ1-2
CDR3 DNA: TGTGCCAGCAGCCTCGGGGGGGTGGCGGGCTATGGCTACACCTTC
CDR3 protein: CASSLGGVAGYGYTF

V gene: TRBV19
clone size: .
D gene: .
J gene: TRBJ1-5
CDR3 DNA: TGTGCCAGTAGTGATCAAGGGAGCCGGGGCAATCAGCCCCAGCATTTT
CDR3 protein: CASSDQGSRGNQPQHF

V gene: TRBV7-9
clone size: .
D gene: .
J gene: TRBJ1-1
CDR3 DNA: TGTGCCAGCAGCTTAGAACAGGCCGTCAACACTGAAGCTTTCTTT
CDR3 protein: CASSLEQAVNTEAFF

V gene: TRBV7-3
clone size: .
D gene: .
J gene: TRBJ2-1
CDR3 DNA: TGTGCCAGCAGCTTCCGGGCCTACAATGAGCAGTTCTTC
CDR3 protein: CASSFRAYNEQFF

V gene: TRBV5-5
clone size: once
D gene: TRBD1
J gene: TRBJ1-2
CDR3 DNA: TGTGCCAGCAGCCATACTCAGGGGGTAGGCGGCTACACCTTC
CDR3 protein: CASSHTQGVGGYTF

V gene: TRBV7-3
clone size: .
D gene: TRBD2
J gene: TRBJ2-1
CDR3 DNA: TGTGCCAGCAGCCGGGGACTAGCGGGGGGAGGCGAGCAGTTCTTC
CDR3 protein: CASSRGLAGGGEQFF

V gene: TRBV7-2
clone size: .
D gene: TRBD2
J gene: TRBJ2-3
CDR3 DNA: TGTGCCAGCAGCTTAGTCGCGGGGGCAGATACGCAGTATTTT
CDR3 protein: CASSLVAGADTQYF

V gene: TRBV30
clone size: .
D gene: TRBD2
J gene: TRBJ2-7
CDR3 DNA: TGTGCCTGGAGACTAGCGGGAGTATTTGCTGAGCAGTACTTC
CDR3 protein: CAWRLAGVFAEQYF

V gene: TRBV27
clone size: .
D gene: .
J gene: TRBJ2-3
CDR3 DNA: TGTGCCAGCAGTCCATACACGTCTAGCACAGATACGCAGTATTTT
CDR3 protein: CASSPYTSSTDTQYF

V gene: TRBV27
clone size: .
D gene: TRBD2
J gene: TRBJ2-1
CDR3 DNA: TGTGCCAGCAGTTGGACTAGCAGGTTCGATGAGCAGTTCTTC
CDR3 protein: CASSWTSRFDEQFF

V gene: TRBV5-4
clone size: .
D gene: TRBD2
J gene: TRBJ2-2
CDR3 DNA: TGTGCCAGCAGCTTGGACCTAGCGGTGAACACCGGGGAGCTGTTTTTT
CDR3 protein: CASSLDLAVNTGELFF

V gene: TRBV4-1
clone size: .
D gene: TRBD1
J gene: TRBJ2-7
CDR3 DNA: TGCGCCAGCAGCCAACAGGAAGAGGACAGGGCTGAGCAGTACTTC
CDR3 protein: CASSQQEEDRAEQYF

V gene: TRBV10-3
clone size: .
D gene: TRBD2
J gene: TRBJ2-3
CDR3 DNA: TGTGCCATCAAGGGAGGGAAGACAGATACGCAGTATTTT
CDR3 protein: CAIKGGKTDTQYF

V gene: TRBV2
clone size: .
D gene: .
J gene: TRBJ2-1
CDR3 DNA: TGTGCCAGCGGGGCTTTTAGCTCCTACAATGAGCAGTTCTTC
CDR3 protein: CASGAFSSYNEQFF

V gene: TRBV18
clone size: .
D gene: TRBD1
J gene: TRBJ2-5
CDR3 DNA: TGTGCCAGCTCACTAATTTCGGGACAGGGTATCCAAGAGACCCAGTACTTC
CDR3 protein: CASSLISGQGIQETQYF

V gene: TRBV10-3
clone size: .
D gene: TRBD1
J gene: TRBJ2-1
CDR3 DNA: TGTGCCATCAGTGAGTCGGGACAGGGAGCAAACAATGAGCAGTTCTTC
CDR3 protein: CAISESGQGANNEQFF

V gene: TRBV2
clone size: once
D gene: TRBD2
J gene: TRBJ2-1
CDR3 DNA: TGTGCCAGCAGTAATTATCTAGCGGGGGGGCCCAATGAGCAGTTCTTC
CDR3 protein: CASSNYLAGGPNEQFF

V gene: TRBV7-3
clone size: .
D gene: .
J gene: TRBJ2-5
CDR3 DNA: TGTGCCAGCAGCGAGAACAGGGAAGAGACCCAGTACTTC
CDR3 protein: CASSENREETQYF

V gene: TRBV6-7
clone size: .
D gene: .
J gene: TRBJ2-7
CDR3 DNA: TGTGCCAGCGGCCTACCTAGAGACTACGAGCAGTACTTC
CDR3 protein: CASGLPRDYEQYF